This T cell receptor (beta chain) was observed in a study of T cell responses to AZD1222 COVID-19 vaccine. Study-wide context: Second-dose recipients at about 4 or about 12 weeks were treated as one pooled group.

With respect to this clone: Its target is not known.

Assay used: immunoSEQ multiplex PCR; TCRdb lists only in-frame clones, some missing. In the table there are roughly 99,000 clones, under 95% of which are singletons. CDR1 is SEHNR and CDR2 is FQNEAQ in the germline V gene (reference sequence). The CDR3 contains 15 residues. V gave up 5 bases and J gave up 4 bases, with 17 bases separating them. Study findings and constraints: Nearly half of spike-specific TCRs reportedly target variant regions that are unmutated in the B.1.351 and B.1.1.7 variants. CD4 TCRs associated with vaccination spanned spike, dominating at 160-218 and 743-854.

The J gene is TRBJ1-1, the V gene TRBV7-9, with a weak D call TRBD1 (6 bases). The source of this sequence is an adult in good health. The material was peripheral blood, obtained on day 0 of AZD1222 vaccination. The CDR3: CASSKSNRAGTEAFF. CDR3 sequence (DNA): TGTGCCAGCAGCAAAAGTAACAGGGCTGGCACTGAAGCTTTCTTT.